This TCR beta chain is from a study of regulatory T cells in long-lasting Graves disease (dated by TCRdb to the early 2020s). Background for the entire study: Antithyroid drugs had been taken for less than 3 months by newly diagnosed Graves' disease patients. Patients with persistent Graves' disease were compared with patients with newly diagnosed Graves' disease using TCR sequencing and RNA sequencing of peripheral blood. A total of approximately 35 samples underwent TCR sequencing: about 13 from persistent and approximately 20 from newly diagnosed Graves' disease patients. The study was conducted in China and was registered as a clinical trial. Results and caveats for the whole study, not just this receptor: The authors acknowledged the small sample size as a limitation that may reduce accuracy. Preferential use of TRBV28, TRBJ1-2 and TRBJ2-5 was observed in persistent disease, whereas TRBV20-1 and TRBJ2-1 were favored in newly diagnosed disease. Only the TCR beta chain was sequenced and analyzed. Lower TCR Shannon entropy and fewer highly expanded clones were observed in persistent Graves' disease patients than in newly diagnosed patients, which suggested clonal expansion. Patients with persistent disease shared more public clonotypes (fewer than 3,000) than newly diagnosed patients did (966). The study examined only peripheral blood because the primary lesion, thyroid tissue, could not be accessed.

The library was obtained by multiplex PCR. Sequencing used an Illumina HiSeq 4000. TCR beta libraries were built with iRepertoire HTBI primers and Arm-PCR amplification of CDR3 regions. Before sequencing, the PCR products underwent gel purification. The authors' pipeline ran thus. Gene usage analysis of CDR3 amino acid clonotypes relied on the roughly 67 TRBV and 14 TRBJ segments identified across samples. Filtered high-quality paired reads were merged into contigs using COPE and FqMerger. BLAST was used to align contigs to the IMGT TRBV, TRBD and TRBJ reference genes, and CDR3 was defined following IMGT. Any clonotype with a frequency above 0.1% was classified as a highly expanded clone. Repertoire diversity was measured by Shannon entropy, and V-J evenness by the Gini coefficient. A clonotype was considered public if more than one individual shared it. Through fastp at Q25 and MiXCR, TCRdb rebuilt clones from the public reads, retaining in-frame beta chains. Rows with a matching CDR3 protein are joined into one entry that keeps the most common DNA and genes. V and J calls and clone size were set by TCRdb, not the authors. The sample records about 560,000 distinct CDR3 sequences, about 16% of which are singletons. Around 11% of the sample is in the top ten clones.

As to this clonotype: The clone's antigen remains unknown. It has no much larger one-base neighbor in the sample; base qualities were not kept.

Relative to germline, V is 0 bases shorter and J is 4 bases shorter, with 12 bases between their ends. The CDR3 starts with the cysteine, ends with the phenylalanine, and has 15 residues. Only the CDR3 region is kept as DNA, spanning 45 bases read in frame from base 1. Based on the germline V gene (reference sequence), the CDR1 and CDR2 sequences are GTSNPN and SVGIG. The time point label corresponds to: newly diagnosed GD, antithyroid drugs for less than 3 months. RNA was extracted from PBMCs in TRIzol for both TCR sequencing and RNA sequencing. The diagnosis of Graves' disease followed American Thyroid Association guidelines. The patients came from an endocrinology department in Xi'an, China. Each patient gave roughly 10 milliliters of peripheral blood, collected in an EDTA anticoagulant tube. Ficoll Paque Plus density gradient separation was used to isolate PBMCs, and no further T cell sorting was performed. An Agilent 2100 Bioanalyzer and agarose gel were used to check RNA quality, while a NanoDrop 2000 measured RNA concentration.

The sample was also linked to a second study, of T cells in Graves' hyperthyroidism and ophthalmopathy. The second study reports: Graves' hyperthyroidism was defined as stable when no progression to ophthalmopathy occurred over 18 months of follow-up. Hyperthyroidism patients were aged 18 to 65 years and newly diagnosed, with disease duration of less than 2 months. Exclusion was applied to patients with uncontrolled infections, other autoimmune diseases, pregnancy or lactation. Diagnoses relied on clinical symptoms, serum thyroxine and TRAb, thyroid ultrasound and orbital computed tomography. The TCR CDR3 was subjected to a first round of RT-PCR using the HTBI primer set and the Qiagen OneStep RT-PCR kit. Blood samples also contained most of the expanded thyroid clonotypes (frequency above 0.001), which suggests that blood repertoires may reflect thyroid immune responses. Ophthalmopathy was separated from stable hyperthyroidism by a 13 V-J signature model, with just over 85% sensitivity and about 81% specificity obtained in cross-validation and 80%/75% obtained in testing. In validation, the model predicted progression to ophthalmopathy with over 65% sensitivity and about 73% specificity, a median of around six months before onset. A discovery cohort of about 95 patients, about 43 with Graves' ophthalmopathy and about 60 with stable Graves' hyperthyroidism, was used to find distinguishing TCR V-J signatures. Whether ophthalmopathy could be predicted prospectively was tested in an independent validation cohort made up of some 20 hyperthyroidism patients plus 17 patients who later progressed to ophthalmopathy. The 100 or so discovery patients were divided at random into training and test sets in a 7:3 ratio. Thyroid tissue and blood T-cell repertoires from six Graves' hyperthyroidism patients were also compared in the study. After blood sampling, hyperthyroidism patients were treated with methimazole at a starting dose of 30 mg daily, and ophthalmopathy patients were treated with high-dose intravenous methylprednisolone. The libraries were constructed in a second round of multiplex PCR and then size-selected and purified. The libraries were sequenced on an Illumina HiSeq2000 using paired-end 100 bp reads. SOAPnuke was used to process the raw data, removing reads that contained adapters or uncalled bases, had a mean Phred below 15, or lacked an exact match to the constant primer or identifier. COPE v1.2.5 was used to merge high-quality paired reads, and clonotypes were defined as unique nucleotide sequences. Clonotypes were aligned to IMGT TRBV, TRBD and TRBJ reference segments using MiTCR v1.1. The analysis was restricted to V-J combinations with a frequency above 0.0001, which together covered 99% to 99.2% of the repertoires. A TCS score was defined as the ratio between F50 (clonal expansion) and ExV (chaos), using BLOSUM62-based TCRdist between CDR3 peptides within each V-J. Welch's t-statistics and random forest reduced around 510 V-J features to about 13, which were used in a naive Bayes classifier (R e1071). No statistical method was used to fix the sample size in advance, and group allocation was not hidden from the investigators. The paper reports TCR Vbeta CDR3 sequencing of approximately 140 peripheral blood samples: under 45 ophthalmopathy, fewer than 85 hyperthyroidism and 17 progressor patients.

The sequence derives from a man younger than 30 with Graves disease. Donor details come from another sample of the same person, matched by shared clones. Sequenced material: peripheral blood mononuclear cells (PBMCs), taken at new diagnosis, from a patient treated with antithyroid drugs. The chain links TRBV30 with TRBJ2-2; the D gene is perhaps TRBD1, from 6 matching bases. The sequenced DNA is TGTGCCTGGAGTGTACTGGGGGCAGCCACCGGGGAGCTGTTTTTT. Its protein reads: CAWSVLGAATGELFF.